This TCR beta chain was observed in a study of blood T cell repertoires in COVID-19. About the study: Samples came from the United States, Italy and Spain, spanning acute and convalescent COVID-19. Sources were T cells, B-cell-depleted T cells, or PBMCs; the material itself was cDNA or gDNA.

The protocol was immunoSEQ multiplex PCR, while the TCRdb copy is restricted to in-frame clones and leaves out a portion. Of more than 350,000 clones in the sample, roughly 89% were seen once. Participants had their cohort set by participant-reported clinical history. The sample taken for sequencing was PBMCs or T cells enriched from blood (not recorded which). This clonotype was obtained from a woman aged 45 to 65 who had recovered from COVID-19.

CDR3 bases: TGCGCCAGCAGCCCCGACAGGGGGCCCTCCTACGAGCAGTACTTC. The encoded protein is CASSPDRGPSYEQYF. V gene TRBV5-1 combines with J gene TRBJ2-7, with TRBD1 matching over 10 bases. The CDR3 extends over 15 amino acids. CDR1 and CDR2 from the germline V gene are SGHRS and YFSETQ. J lost 0 bases, V lost 4 bases, and 4 bases had no gene match.